The 14 T cell receptor beta chains below all came from one sample that was sequenced in a study of T cell responses to AZD1222 COVID-19 vaccine. Sequencing used immunoSEQ multiplex PCR; TCRdb keeps in-frame clones, though not all of them. The data show about 89,000 clones, more than 70% seen once. The material sequenced was peripheral blood, taken 28 days after the second AZD1222 dose. The receptors here all came from an adult who received the AZD1222 COVID-19 vaccine.

This clone has a single count. The rearrangement joins TRBV5-1 to TRBJ2-7; 7 positions agree with TRBD1. Germline V CDR1 and CDR2: SGHRS, YFSETQ. CDR3 length: 15 residues. With V trimmed by 3 bases and J by 1 base, 7 bases remained unmatched. Here the CDR3 DNA reads TGCGCCAGCAGCTCCTATCTGGGACAGTCCTACGAGCAGTACTTC. It codes for CASSSYLGQSYEQYF.

The CDR3 is CASSYPGGAFF. The CDR3 bases are TGTGCCAGCAGTTACCCCGGGGGCGCTTTCTTT. The chain couples TRBV6-2 or TRBV6-3 to TRBJ1-1, with D possibly matching TRBD1 (6 bases). Looked up from germline, CDR1 is MNHEY and CDR2 is SVGEGT. The V and J ends lost 2 bases and 11 bases respectively, with 9 bases between them. The CDR3 covers 11 residues.

Points on this clone: Mismatch with germline at one junction end may stem from a read error. The V gene is TRBV7-7, the J gene TRBJ1-1; a possible D gene is TRBD1 (5 bases). Germline-derived CDR1 and CDR2 are SSHAT and FNYEAQ (reference sequence). The CDR3 spans 13 residues. CDR3 region: CASSSGENTEAFF. CDR3 DNA sequence: TGTGCTAGCAGCTCGGGGGAGAACACTGAAGCTTTCTTT.

As DNA, the CDR3 is TGCAGCTACGGAGGGGGAACGGACTATGGCTACACCTTC. It codes for CSYGGGTDYGYTF. The V and J genes are TRBV29-1 and TRBJ1-2; D possibly corresponds to TRBD1 (6 bases). Germline V gene lookup returns CDR1 SQVTM and CDR2 ANQGSEA. Trimming removed 8 bases at V and 3 bases at J, with 16 bases between. There are 13 residues in the CDR3.

V and J are TRBV2 and TRBJ2-1; 15 nucleotides match TRBD2. CDR3 length equals 18 residues. With V trimmed by 6 bases and J by 0 bases, 6 bases remained unmatched. The germline gives CDR1 SNHLY, CDR2 FYNNEI. CDR3 sequence: CASRLGLAGGFSYNEQFF. The CDR3 coding sequence is TGTGCCAGCAGGTTGGGACTAGCGGGGGGCTTCTCCTACAATGAGCAGTTCTTC. The variable domain in full, completed from reference TRBV2 and TRBJ2-1, reads EPEVTQTPSHQVTQMGQEVILRCVPISNHLYFYWYRQILGQKVEFLVSFYNNEISEKSEIFDDQFSVERPDGSNFTLKIRSTKLEDSAMYFCASRLGLAGGFSYNEQFFGPGTRLTVL.

This chain connects TRBV27 to TRBJ1-6; TRBD1 might be the D (5 bases). This CDR3 is built from 15 residues. The V end lost 5 bases, the J end lost 8 bases, and 16 bases lay between the germline ends. Looked up from germline, CDR1 is MNHEY and CDR2 is SMNVEV (reference sequence). CDR3 sequence reads: CASSTRAGNHSPLHF. CDR3 DNA: TGTGCCAGCAGTACCCGGGCAGGGAATCATTCACCCCTCCACTTT.

This clone was picked up one time. This rearrangement joins TRBV6-1 to TRBJ1-5, with no clear D. Germline V gene data show CDR1 as MNHNS and CDR2 as SASEGT. This CDR3 contains 13 residues. V shed 1 base and J shed 7 bases, with 8 bases lying between them. The CDR3 DNA sequence: TGTGCCAGCAGTGAAGTGCCGGGACAGCCCCAGCATTTT. Translated, it gives CASSEVPGQPQHF.

J is TRBJ1-5 and V is TRBV10-3, with D maybe TRBD1 (6 bases). Trimming took 8 bases from V and 5 from J, leaving 13 bases between them. The CDR3 loop spans 13 amino acids. Germline CDR1 is ENHRY and CDR2 is SYGVKD. CDR3 sequence: CAIQPQGDQPQHF. The CDR3 bases are TGTGCCATCCAACCACAGGGTGATCAGCCCCAGCATTTT.

CDR3 protein: CASRRVGGGEKLFF. The CDR3 nucleotides are TGTGCCAGCAGGCGAGTCGGAGGCGGTGAAAAACTGTTTTTT. The J gene is TRBJ1-4, the V gene TRBV6-5, with no clear D. V was cut by 6 bases and J by 7 bases, with 15 bases left in between. The CDR3 consists of 14 residues. Per germline, CDR1 MNHEY and CDR2 SVGAGI.

This chain joins TRBV18 and TRBJ1-5, with D possibly matching TRBD1 (5 bases). Germline V lookup: CDR1 KGHSH, CDR2 LQKENI. This CDR3 is built from 15 residues. V was shortened by 6 bases and J by 3 bases, with 15 bases between the two germline ends. CDR3 in amino acids: CASSQVGANNQPQHF. The CDR3 DNA is TGTGCCAGCTCCCAGGTCGGGGCAAACAATCAGCCCCAGCATTTT.

The chain couples TRBV11-1 to TRBJ2-3; 9 positions match TRBD2. The CDR3 runs to 16 residues. The germline V gene encodes CDR1 SGHAT and CDR2 FQDESV (reference sequence). V gave up 5 bases and J gave up 0 bases; unmatched junction bases: 6. The CDR3 spells CASSPPAGGSTDTQYF. The CDR3 DNA reads TGTGCCAGCAGCCCGCCTGCGGGGGGGAGCACAGATACGCAGTATTTT.

For this clone: It is unclear where the CDR3 begins or ends on the DNA, so no DNA is shown, and the CDR3 is as TCRdb lists it. V is TRBV21-1 and J is TRBJ1-1; TRBD1 is taken as the D call from the table, unchecked against the DNA. TRBV21-1 has pseudogene status. The CDR3 adds up to 12 amino acids, both ends counted. The chain's CDR3 is CASSKVGRGAFF.

This clone was detected only a few times. CDR3 DNA: TGTGCCAGCACCCCTAGGGTCGGGGAGCTGTTTTTT. Amino acid sequence: CASTPRVGELFF. The J gene is TRBJ2-2, the V gene TRBV12-3 or TRBV12-4; no firm D call. The CDR3 consists of 12 residues. V lost 7 bases to trimming and J lost 7 bases, with 10 bases between them.

The rearrangement links TRBV25-1 to TRBJ2-5; maybe TRBD2 (6 bases). Trimming left V 2 bases short and J 2 bases short, with 15 bases between. Per the germline V gene, CDR1 is MGHDK and CDR2 is SYGVNS. There are 16 residues in the CDR3. CDR3 DNA: TGTGCCAGCAGTGAAGTGGGGGGTTTGGGACAAGAGACCCAGTACTTC. It is translated as CASSEVGGLGQETQYF.